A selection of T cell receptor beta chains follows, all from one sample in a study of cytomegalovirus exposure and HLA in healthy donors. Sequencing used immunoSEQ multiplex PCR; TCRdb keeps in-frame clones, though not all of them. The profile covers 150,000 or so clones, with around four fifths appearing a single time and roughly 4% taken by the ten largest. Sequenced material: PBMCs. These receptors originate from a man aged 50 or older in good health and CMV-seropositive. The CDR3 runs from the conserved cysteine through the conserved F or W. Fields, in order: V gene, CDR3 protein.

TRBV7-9,CASSPRYGELFF
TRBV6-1,CASNSLAGPYEQYF
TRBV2,CASSSGGSYNEQFF
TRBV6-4,CASSQGREYNSPLHF
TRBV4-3,CASSQDRGSPLHF
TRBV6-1,CASTRGLRQHNEQFF
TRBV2,CASSDRAGANVLTF
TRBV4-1,CASSLLRDRGHEQYF
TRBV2,CAIPGTYSYEQYF
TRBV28,CASSREGQSYGYTF
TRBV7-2,CASSLAPYRDRGHNGYTF
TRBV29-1,CSVDQGQGNEKLFF
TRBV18,CASSPQEGGGTEAFF
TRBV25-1,CASKNGYEQYF
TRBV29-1,CSYNSFTSGRYNEQFF
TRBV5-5,CASSFFPTQGNEQFF
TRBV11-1,CASSSLQGNEQFF
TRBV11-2,CASSPLEREGEQYF
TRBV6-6,CASSSGDRVEHWELFF
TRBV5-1,CASSSRDRGNTIYF
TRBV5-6,CASSGSGQGAFF
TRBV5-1,CASSLRTSGRSYEQYF
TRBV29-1,CSVESTGNTEAFF
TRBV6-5,CASRSRGENTGELFF
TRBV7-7,CASSLGGGGNEQFF
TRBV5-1,CASSLRESGELFF
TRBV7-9,CASSLLDQPQHF
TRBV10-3,CAIGPKHTEAFF
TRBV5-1,CASSLPRTGDEAFF
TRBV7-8,CASSPKRTSTYEQYF
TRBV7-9,CASTPEGSENTEAFF
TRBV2,CASSGAGAYEQYF
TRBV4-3,CATNRRTDTQYF
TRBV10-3,CAISESGRGEYF
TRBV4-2,CASSQEPRTGGNGYTF
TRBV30,CAWSVLMDSWAAFF
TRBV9,CASSVGLSGVGTDTQYF
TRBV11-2,CASSFGLAGGDEQYF
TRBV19,CASSTSRLLSGNTIYF
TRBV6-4,CASSDTGAGGPLYEQYF
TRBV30,CAWLGHNEAFF
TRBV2,CASCRQGLGGYTF
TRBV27,CASSFRMTSGGVYSYEQYF
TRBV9,CASSVGTEPYEQYF
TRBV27,CASSLWGSNTGELFF
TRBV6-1,CASSEPPGDREDTQYF